The text below deals with one TCR beta chain. The germline gives CDR1 LGHNA, CDR2 YNFKEQ. Germline trimming cut 1 base from V and 4 bases from J; bases unmatched to any gene: 3. The length of the CDR3 is 15 residues. TCRdb keeps only in-frame clones here, not all; method: immunoSEQ multiplex PCR. Of roughly 120,000 clones listed, roughly 88% are singletons. This sample was included in a study of T cell responses to AZD1222 COVID-19 vaccine. The receptor was isolated from an adult in good health. Sequences were derived from peripheral blood, sampled on day 0 of AZD1222 vaccination. This chain uses TRBV4-2 with TRBJ2-7; 11 nucleotides line up with TRBD1. In DNA, the CDR3 is TGTGCCAGCAGCCAAGGGGGGACAGGGGGATACGAGCAGTACTTC. Its protein product is CASSQGGTGGYEQYF.